This TCR beta chain was sequenced during a study of patients and donors after allogeneic stem cell transplantation (dated by TCRdb to 2019 to 2021). The method was RT-PCR. Sequencing was carried out with a NextSeq 550. TCRdb reanalyzed the raw reads on its own, using fastp at Q25 for trimming and MiXCR for clone calling, and kept in-frame beta chains. Every entry covers one CDR3 protein and lists the most common genes and DNA from its rows. The sample table shows almost 90,000 distinct CDR3 sequences, and roughly 4.9% are seen once. The top ten hold about 3% of the sample. CDR1 and CDR2 are read off the germline V gene (reference sequence) as MNHEY and SMNVEV. From cysteine to phenylalanine, the CDR3 is 14 amino acids long. Just CDR3 DNA is preserved here, 42 bases in frame from base 1. V loses 11 bases of germline sequence and J loses 1 base, and the interval between the two ends is 18 bases. This clonotype is identified as medium-sized (0.01 to 0.1%). No cognate antigen has been identified for it. No per-base quality is available; no much larger clone lies one base away.

The chain is encoded by TRBV27 joined to TRBJ2-7, and the D gene may be TRBD2, 6 bases matching. The receptor comes from a human donor who was either an allogeneic HSCT recipient or a stem cell or donor lymphocyte infusion donor (not recorded which). It is not recorded whose cells these are; they may come from a transplant donor. The sequencing sample was made of blood, either unsorted or a sorted T cell fraction (not recorded which). The nucleotides are TGTGCCGGCTCCCGGCGGACTACGTCCTACGAGCAGTACTTC. This encodes CAGSRRTTSYEQYF.